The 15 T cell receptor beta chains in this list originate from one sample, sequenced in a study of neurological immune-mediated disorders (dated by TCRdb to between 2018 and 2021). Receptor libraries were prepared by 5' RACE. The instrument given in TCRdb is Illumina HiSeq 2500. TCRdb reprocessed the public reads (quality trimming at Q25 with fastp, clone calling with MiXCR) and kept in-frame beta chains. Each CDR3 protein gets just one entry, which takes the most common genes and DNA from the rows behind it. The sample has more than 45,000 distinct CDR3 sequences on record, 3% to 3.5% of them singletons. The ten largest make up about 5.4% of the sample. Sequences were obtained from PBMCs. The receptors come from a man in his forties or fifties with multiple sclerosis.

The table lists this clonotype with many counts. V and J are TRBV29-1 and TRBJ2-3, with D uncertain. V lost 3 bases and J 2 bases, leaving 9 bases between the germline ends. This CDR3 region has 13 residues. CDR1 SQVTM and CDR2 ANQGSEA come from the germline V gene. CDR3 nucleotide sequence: TGCAGCGTTGAGTTAGTAGCCACAGATACGCAGTATTTT. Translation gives CSVELVATDTQYF.

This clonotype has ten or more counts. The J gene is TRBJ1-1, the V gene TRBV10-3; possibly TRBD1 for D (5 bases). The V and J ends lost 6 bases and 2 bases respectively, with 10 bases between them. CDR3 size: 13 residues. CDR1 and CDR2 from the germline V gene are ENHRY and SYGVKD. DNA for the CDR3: TGTGCCATCAGGGGACTGGGTAACACTGAAGCTTTCTTT. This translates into CAIRGLGNTEAFF.

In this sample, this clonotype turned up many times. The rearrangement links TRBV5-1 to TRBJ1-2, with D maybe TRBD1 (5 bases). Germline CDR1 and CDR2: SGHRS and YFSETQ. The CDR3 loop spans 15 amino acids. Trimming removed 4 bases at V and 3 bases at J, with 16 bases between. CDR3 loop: CASSPQGLGDYGYTF. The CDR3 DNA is TGCGCCAGCAGCCCCCAGGGATTGGGAGACTATGGCTACACCTTC.

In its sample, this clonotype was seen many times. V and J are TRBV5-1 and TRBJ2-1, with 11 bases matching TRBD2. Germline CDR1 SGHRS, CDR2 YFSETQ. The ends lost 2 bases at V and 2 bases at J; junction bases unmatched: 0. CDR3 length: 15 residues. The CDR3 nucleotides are TGCGCCAGCAGCTTTAGCGGGGGGGCCTACAATGAGCAGTTCTTC. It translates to CASSFSGGAYNEQFF.

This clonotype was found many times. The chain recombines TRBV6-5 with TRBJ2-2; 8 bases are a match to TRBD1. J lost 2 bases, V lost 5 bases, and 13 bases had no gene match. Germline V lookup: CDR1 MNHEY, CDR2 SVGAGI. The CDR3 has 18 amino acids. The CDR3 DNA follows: TGTGCCAGCAGTCGGGGATACAGGGGGAAAATAAACACCGGGGAGCTGTTTTTT. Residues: CASSRGYRGKINTGELFF.

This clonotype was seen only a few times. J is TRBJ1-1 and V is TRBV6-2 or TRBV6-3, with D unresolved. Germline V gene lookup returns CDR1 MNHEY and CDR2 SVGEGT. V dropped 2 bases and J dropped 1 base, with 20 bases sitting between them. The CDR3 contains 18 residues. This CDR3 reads CASSYKGWSVEGNTEAFF. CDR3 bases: TGTGCCAGCAGTTACAAAGGTTGGTCCGTTGAGGGGAACACTGAAGCTTTCTTT.

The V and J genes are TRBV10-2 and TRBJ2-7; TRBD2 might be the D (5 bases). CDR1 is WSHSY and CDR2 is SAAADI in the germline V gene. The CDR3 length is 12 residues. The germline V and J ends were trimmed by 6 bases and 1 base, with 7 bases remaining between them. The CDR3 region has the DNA TGCGCCAGCAGGGGAGTGTCCTACGAGCAGTACTTC. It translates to CASRGVSYEQYF.

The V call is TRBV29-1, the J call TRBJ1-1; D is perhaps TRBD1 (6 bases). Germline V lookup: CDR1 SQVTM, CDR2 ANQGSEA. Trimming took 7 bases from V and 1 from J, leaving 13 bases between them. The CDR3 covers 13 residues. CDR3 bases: TGCAGCGGGCTACAGGGAAGGAACACTGAAGCTTTCTTT. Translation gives CSGLQGRNTEAFF. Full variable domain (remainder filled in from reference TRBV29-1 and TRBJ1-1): SAVISQKPSRDICQRGTSLTIQCQVDSQVTMMFWYRQQPGQSLTLIATANQGSEATYESGFVIDKFPISRPNLTFSTLTVSNMSPEDSSIYLCSGLQGRNTEAFFGQGTRLTVV.

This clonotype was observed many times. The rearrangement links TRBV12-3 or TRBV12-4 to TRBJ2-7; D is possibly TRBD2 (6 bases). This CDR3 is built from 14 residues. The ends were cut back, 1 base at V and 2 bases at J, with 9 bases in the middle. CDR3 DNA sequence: TGTGCCAGCAGTTTAGTGGGGACTCCCTACGAGCAGTACTTC. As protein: CASSLVGTPYEQYF.

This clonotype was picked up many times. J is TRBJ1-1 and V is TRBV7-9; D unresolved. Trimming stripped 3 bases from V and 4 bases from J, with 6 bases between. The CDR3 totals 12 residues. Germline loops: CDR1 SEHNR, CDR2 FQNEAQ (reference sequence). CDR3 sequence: CASSFSSTEAFF. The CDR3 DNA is TGTGCCAGCAGCTTTAGTAGCACTGAAGCTTTCTTT.

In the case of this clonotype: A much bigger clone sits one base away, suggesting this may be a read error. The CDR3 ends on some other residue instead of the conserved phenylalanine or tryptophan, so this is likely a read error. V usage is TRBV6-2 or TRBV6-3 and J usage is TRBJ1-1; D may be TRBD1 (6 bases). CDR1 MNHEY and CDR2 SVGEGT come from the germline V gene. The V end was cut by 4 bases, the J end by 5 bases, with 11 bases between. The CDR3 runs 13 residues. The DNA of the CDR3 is TGTGCCAGCAGTTGGAAGGGGGGGACTGAAGCTTTCATT. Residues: CASSWKGGTEAFI.

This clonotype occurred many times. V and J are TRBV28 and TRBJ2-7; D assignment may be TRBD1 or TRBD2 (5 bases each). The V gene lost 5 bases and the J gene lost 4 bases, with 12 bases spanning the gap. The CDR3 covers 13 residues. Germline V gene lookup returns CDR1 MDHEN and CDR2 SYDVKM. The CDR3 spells CASSPEGNYEQYF. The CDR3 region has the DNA TGTGCCAGCAGTCCTGAGGGGAATTACGAGCAGTACTTC.

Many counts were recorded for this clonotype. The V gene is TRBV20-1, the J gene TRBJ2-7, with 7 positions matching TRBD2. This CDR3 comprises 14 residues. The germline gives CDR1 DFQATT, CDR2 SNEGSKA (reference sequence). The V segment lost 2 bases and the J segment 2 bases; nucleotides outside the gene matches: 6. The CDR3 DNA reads TGCAGTGCTAGATCACGGGACTACGCCTACGAGCAGTACTTC. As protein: CSARSRDYAYEQYF.

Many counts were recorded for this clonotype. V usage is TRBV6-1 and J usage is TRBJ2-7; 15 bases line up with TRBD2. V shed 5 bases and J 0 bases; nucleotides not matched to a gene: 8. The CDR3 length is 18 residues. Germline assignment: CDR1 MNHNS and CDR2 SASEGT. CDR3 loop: CASSRGLAGGRSSYEQYF. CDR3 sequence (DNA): TGTGCCAGCAGTCGGGGACTAGCGGGGGGAAGGAGCTCCTACGAGCAGTACTTC.

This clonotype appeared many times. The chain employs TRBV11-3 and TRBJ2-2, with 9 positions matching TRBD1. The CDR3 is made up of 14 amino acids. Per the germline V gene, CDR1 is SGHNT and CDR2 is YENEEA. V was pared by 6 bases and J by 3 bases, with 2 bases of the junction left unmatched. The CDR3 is CASRWTGDTGELFF. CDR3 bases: TGTGCCAGCAGATGGACAGGGGACACCGGGGAGCTGTTTTTT. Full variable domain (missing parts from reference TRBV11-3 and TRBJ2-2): EAGVVQSPRYKIIEKKQPVAFWCNPISGHNTLYWYLQNLGQGPELLIRYENEEAVDDSQLPKDRFSAERLKGVDSTLKIQPAELGDSAVYLCASRWTGDTGELFFGEGSRLTVL.